One and the same sample provided the 8 T cell receptor beta chains below, sequenced in a study of blood T cell repertoires in COVID-19. Method: immunoSEQ multiplex PCR; TCRdb's copy keeps in-frame clones and lacks some. The repertoire holds some 700,000 clones, over 80% seen once, with roughly 0.26% in the top ten. The sequenced sample consisted of peripheral blood. Source of these receptors: a woman younger than 35 with acute or convalescent COVID-19.

This clone was found a few times. The chain carries TRBV19 and TRBJ2-3, with 8 bases fitting TRBD2. The CDR3 is made up of 14 amino acids. Germline V gives CDR1 LNHDA, CDR2 SQIVND (reference sequence). V shed 7 bases and J 1 base; nucleotides not matched to a gene: 4. This CDR3 is CASMGRGGTDTQYF. The CDR3 coding sequence is TGTGCCAGTATGGGGCGGGGGGGCACAGATACGCAGTATTTT.

The rearrangement uses TRBV6-5 and TRBJ1-1; possibly TRBD1 for D (5 bases). Germline assignment: CDR1 MNHEY and CDR2 SVGAGI. V lost 7 bases, J lost 1 base, and 10 bases lay in between. This CDR3 is built from 13 residues. The CDR3 region is CASTMTENTEAFF. CDR3 coding DNA: TGTGCCAGCACTATGACAGAGAACACTGAAGCTTTCTTT.

The V and J genes are TRBV6-2 or TRBV6-3 and TRBJ2-3; D unclear. The CDR3 covers 16 residues. Trimming stripped 0 bases from V and 2 bases from J, with 12 bases between. Germline V gene lookup returns CDR1 MNHEY and CDR2 SVGEGT. CDR3 in amino acids: CASSYSTSRSTDTQYF. CDR3 bases: TGTGCCAGCAGTTACTCAACTTCTCGGTCCACAGATACGCAGTATTTT.

The CDR3 loop is CASSPGQGATETQYF. In nucleotides, the CDR3 is TGTGCCAGCAGCCCCGGGCAGGGGGCGACGGAGACCCAGTACTTC. This chain links TRBV6-4 with TRBJ2-5, with 8 bases fitting TRBD1. This CDR3 comprises 15 residues. With V trimmed by 6 bases and J by 5 bases, 11 bases remained unmatched. The germline CDR1 and CDR2 sequences are MRHNA and SNTAGT.

J is TRBJ2-7 and V is TRBV12-5, with 13 bases fitting TRBD2. Per the germline V gene, CDR1 is LGHNT and CDR2 is FRNRAP. The CDR3 runs to 18 residues. V shed 4 bases, J shed 0 bases, and the junction held 9 bases outside the gene matches. The CDR3 protein is CASGSPGTSGELSYEQYF. In DNA, the CDR3 is TGTGCTAGTGGTTCCCCCGGGACTAGCGGGGAACTCTCCTACGAGCAGTACTTC. Filled out from reference TRBV12-5 and TRBJ2-7, the complete variable domain reads DARVTQTPRHKVTEMGQEVTMRCQPILGHNTVFWYRQTMMQGLELLAYFRNRAPLDDSGMPKDRFSAEMPDATLATLKIQPSEPRDSAVYFCASGSPGTSGELSYEQYFGPGTRLTVT.

The chain carries TRBV15 and TRBJ2-2; D may be TRBD2 (7 bases). CDR1 LNHNV and CDR2 YYDKDF come from the germline V gene (reference sequence). CDR3 length: 15 amino acids. The germline V and J ends were trimmed by 1 base and 2 bases, with 8 bases remaining between them. The CDR3 reads CATSRAGGNTGELFF. CDR3 nucleotides: TGTGCCACCAGCAGAGCGGGGGGCAACACCGGGGAGCTGTTTTTT.

The gene calls are TRBV9 and TRBJ1-2; D might be TRBD1 (6 bases). Germline-derived CDR1 and CDR2 are SGDLS and YYNGEE. This CDR3 has 15 residues. V was shortened by 4 bases and J by 2 bases, with 15 bases between the two germline ends. The CDR3 bases are TGTGCCAGCAGCTTAACAGGGCTGGCGAACTATGGCTACACCTTC. Its protein product is CASSLTGLANYGYTF.

In its sample, this clone was seen a few times. V gene TRBV2 combines with J gene TRBJ2-7, with TRBD2 matching 7 bases. CDR1 SNHLY and CDR2 FYNNEI come from the germline V gene. This CDR3 spans 12 amino acids. The V segment lost 8 bases and the J segment 3 bases; nucleotides outside the gene matches: 4. The CDR3 sequence: CASSGGYYEQYF. The DNA of the CDR3 is TGTGCCAGCTCGGGGGGATACTACGAGCAGTACTTC.